These T cell receptor beta chains were read from a single sample in a study of control samples from healthy donors and cancer patients. TCRdb's table, derived via immunoSEQ multiplex PCR, lists solely in-frame clones and lacks some. The data contain 130,000 or so clones, around 94% of them seen just once; the ten biggest clones take up 14%. The sample taken for sequencing was PBMCs. The origin of the receptors is a man aged 55 to 69 with colorectal cancer. Each CDR3 is given with its conserved first and last residue. Fields, in order: CDR3 protein, CDR3 DNA, V gene, clone size, J gene, D gene. The D gene is left open where the match is weak. The size entry is marked missing in some rows and otherwise reads once, few, many or a size class.

CDR3 protein: CASRDPGRYEQYF
CDR3 DNA: TGTGCCAGCAGGGACCCCGGCAGGTACGAGCAGTACTTC
V gene: TRBV6-5
clone size: NA
J gene: TRBJ2-7
D gene: NA

CDR3 protein: CASSYKGLGTGELFF
CDR3 DNA: TGTGCCAGCAGTTACAAGGGGCTTGGCACCGGGGAGCTGTTTTTT
V gene: TRBV6-5
clone size: NA
J gene: TRBJ2-2
D gene: NA

CDR3 protein: CASTQPGVFYGYTF
CDR3 DNA: TGTGCCAGCACCCAGCCTGGGGTCTTTTACGGCTACACCTTC
V gene: TRBV2
clone size: NA
J gene: TRBJ1-2
D gene: NA

CDR3 protein: CASSPRGGQETQYF
CDR3 DNA: TGTGCCAGCTCACCACGGGGGGGTCAAGAGACCCAGTACTTC
V gene: TRBV18
clone size: NA
J gene: TRBJ2-5
D gene: TRBD2

CDR3 protein: CASSSDRVAYEQYF
CDR3 DNA: TGTGCCAGCAGCTCCGACAGAGTAGCCTACGAGCAGTACTTC
V gene: TRBV7-9
clone size: NA
J gene: TRBJ2-7
D gene: NA

CDR3 protein: CASSETAGNTEAFF
CDR3 DNA: TGTGCCAGCTCCGAGACAGCAGGGAACACTGAAGCTTTCTTT
V gene: TRBV18
clone size: NA
J gene: TRBJ1-1
D gene: NA

CDR3 protein: CAWGQGTSPLHF
CDR3 DNA: TGTGCCTGGGGACAGGGGACTTCACCCCTCCACTTT
V gene: TRBV30
clone size: NA
J gene: TRBJ1-6
D gene: TRBD1

CDR3 protein: CASTDRGPPYEQYF
CDR3 DNA: TGTGCCAGCACCGACAGGGGCCCGCCCTACGAGCAGTACTTC
V gene: TRBV5-6
clone size: NA
J gene: TRBJ2-7
D gene: TRBD1

CDR3 protein: CASSPDPSGANVLTF
CDR3 DNA: TGCGCCAGCAGCCCCGATCCCTCTGGGGCCAACGTCCTGACTTTC
V gene: TRBV4-1
clone size: once
J gene: TRBJ2-6
D gene: NA

CDR3 protein: CASSLDVQPQHF
CDR3 DNA: TGTGCCAGCAGCTTAGACGTCCAGCCCCAGCATTTT
V gene: TRBV7-9
clone size: NA
J gene: TRBJ1-5
D gene: NA

CDR3 protein: CASSPLIGSGNTIYF
CDR3 DNA: TGTGCCAGCAGTCCCCTAATAGGGTCCGGAAACACCATATATTTT
V gene: TRBV6-5
clone size: NA
J gene: TRBJ1-3
D gene: NA

CDR3 protein: CASSLYRGSSGANVLTF
CDR3 DNA: TGTGCCAGCAGCTTGTACAGGGGAAGCTCTGGGGCCAACGTCCTGACTTTC
V gene: TRBV5-5
clone size: NA
J gene: TRBJ2-6
D gene: TRBD1

CDR3 protein: CASSLVGQLNTEAFF
CDR3 DNA: TGTGCCAGCAGCTTAGTAGGTCAGCTGAACACTGAAGCTTTCTTT
V gene: TRBV7-9
clone size: NA
J gene: TRBJ1-1
D gene: NA

CDR3 protein: CASRRPSGLENYGYTF
CDR3 DNA: TGTGCCAGTCGTAGACCCAGCGGGCTGGAGAACTATGGCTACACCTTC
V gene: TRBV19
clone size: NA
J gene: TRBJ1-2
D gene: NA

CDR3 protein: CASSSGDSNQPQHF
CDR3 DNA: TGTGCCAGCAGTTCAGGAGATAGCAATCAGCCCCAGCATTTT
V gene: TRBV28
clone size: few
J gene: TRBJ1-5
D gene: NA

CDR3 protein: CASSQFKDATNEKLFF
CDR3 DNA: TGCGCCAGCAGCCAGTTTAAGGATGCAACTAATGAAAAACTGTTTTTT
V gene: TRBV4-3
clone size: NA
J gene: TRBJ1-4
D gene: NA

CDR3 protein: CASTSPHQRNYGYTF
CDR3 DNA: TGTGCCAGCACCTCGCCACACCAACGTAACTATGGCTACACCTTC
V gene: TRBV28
clone size: once
J gene: TRBJ1-2
D gene: NA

CDR3 protein: CASRRTGQETQYF
CDR3 DNA: TGTGCCAGTAGGAGGACAGGGCAAGAGACCCAGTACTTC
V gene: TRBV19
clone size: NA
J gene: TRBJ2-5
D gene: TRBD1

CDR3 protein: CASSSRRGRDYGYTF
CDR3 DNA: TGTGCCAGCAGTTCACGGAGGGGACGCGACTATGGCTACACCTTC
V gene: TRBV6-5
clone size: NA
J gene: TRBJ1-2
D gene: NA

CDR3 protein: CASRAYPGEKLFF
CDR3 DNA: TGTGCCAGCAGGGCCTATCCGGGGGAAAAACTGTTTTTT
V gene: TRBV6-5
clone size: NA
J gene: TRBJ1-4
D gene: NA

CDR3 protein: CASSTGTSTDTQYF
CDR3 DNA: TGTGCCAGCAGCACTGGAACGAGCACAGATACGCAGTATTTT
V gene: TRBV5-6
clone size: NA
J gene: TRBJ2-3
D gene: NA

CDR3 protein: CASSIPGGTSTDTQYF
CDR3 DNA: TGCGCCAGCAGCATCCCGGGGGGGACAAGCACAGATACGCAGTATTTT
V gene: TRBV5-1
clone size: once
J gene: TRBJ2-3
D gene: TRBD2

CDR3 protein: CASRVRPYEQYF
CDR3 DNA: TGTGCCAGTAGGGTCAGACCCTACGAGCAGTACTTC
V gene: TRBV19
clone size: medium-sized
J gene: TRBJ2-7
D gene: NA

CDR3 protein: CASSPAGTSGGGSLRTDTQYF
CDR3 DNA: TGTGCCAGCAGCCCAGCGGGGACTAGCGGGGGGGGATCCCTGAGAACAGATACGCAGTATTTT
V gene: TRBV4-2
clone size: once
J gene: TRBJ2-3
D gene: TRBD2

CDR3 protein: CASSYSPESPLHF
CDR3 DNA: TGTGCCAGCAGTTACTCCCCTGAGTCACCCCTCCACTTT
V gene: TRBV6-5
clone size: once
J gene: TRBJ1-6
D gene: NA

CDR3 protein: CASSLAGRERGYTF
CDR3 DNA: TGTGCCAGCAGCTTAGCCGGGCGCGAGCGGGGCTACACCTTC
V gene: TRBV7-9
clone size: NA
J gene: TRBJ1-2
D gene: NA

CDR3 protein: CASSLGHIEEQYF
CDR3 DNA: TGTGCCAGCAGCCTTGGACACATAGAAGAGCAGTACTTC
V gene: TRBV11-2
clone size: NA
J gene: TRBJ2-7
D gene: NA

CDR3 protein: CATSDRPGGEETQYF
CDR3 DNA: TGTGCCACCAGTGACCGACCAGGAGGGGAAGAGACCCAGTACTTC
V gene: TRBV24-1
clone size: NA
J gene: TRBJ2-5
D gene: NA

CDR3 protein: CASSLVTQETQYF
CDR3 DNA: TGTGCCAGCAGCTTAGTAACCCAAGAGACCCAGTACTTC
V gene: TRBV11-2
clone size: NA
J gene: TRBJ2-5
D gene: NA

CDR3 protein: CASSLAGVPQETQYF
CDR3 DNA: TGCGCCAGCAGCTTGGCTGGCGTCCCCCAAGAGACCCAGTACTTC
V gene: TRBV5-1
clone size: NA
J gene: TRBJ2-5
D gene: NA

CDR3 protein: CASSPDRGGYNEQFF
CDR3 DNA: TGTGCCAGCAGCCCGGACAGGGGAGGTTACAATGAGCAGTTCTTC
V gene: TRBV7-8
clone size: NA
J gene: TRBJ2-1
D gene: TRBD1

CDR3 protein: CASSLGQGTYNEQFF
CDR3 DNA: TGTGCCAGCAGCTTGGGACAGGGTACCTACAATGAGCAGTTCTTC
V gene: TRBV5-4
clone size: NA
J gene: TRBJ2-1
D gene: TRBD1

CDR3 protein: CASSPQDTPYNSPLHF
CDR3 DNA: TGTGCCAGCAGCCCGCAGGACACCCCTTATAATTCACCCCTCCACTTT
V gene: TRBV9
clone size: NA
J gene: TRBJ1-6
D gene: NA

CDR3 protein: CASSLSVLAGNRNTQYF
CDR3 DNA: TGTGCCAGCAGCCTCTCTGTGCTAGCGGGGAATAGGAATACGCAGTATTTT
V gene: TRBV11-2
clone size: NA
J gene: TRBJ2-3
D gene: TRBD2

CDR3 protein: CASSPSTGHTEAFF
CDR3 DNA: TGTGCCAGCAGCCCGTCGACAGGACACACTGAAGCTTTCTTT
V gene: TRBV7-2
clone size: NA
J gene: TRBJ1-1
D gene: NA

CDR3 protein: CASSPGTGTGNTIYF
CDR3 DNA: TGTGCCAGCTCACCGGGGACAGGGACTGGAAACACCATATATTTT
V gene: TRBV18
clone size: NA
J gene: TRBJ1-3
D gene: TRBD1

CDR3 protein: CASSLGQGLNYGYTF
CDR3 DNA: TGTGCCAGCAGCTTAGGGCAGGGGCTCAACTATGGCTACACCTTC
V gene: TRBV7-2
clone size: NA
J gene: TRBJ1-2
D gene: NA

CDR3 protein: CASSPGLPRQPQHF
CDR3 DNA: TGTGCCAGCAGTCCGGGTCTGCCAAGGCAGCCCCAGCATTTT
V gene: TRBV6-2/TRBV6-3
clone size: NA
J gene: TRBJ1-5
D gene: NA

CDR3 protein: CASSLARSPGYNEQFF
CDR3 DNA: TGTGCCAGCAGCTTAGCCAGGTCCCCAGGTTACAATGAGCAGTTCTTC
V gene: TRBV7-8
clone size: NA
J gene: TRBJ2-1
D gene: NA

CDR3 protein: CASKEGGNEKLFF
CDR3 DNA: TGTGCCAGCAAAGAGGGGGGGAATGAAAAACTGTTTTTT
V gene: TRBV2
clone size: NA
J gene: TRBJ1-4
D gene: NA

CDR3 protein: CASSSGLRTGTGELFF
CDR3 DNA: TGCGCCAGCAGTTCGGGACTCCGCACGGGGACCGGGGAGCTGTTTTTT
V gene: TRBV5-1
clone size: NA
J gene: TRBJ2-2
D gene: NA

CDR3 protein: CAWRLGSGNTIYF
CDR3 DNA: TGTGCCTGGAGATTGGGCTCTGGAAACACCATATATTTT
V gene: TRBV30
clone size: NA
J gene: TRBJ1-3
D gene: NA

CDR3 protein: CASRTLAGNYEQYF
CDR3 DNA: TGCGCCAGCAGAACCTTAGCGGGGAACTACGAGCAGTACTTC
V gene: TRBV4-1
clone size: NA
J gene: TRBJ2-7
D gene: TRBD2

CDR3 protein: CASSLDPRYGYTF
CDR3 DNA: TGTGCCAGCAGTTTAGACCCGCGTTATGGCTACACCTTC
V gene: TRBV12-3/TRBV12-4
clone size: NA
J gene: TRBJ1-2
D gene: NA

CDR3 protein: CASSVDTGDRETQYF
CDR3 DNA: TGTGCCAGCAGCGTAGATACAGGGGATCGAGAGACCCAGTACTTC
V gene: TRBV9
clone size: NA
J gene: TRBJ2-5
D gene: TRBD1

CDR3 protein: CASSLQNTEAFF
CDR3 DNA: TGTGCCAGCAGCCTTCAGAACACTGAAGCTTTCTTT
V gene: TRBV12-3/TRBV12-4
clone size: NA
J gene: TRBJ1-1
D gene: NA

CDR3 protein: CAITSGIGAGEKLFF
CDR3 DNA: TGTGCCATCACGTCAGGGATAGGTGCGGGTGAAAAACTGTTTTTT
V gene: TRBV10-3
clone size: NA
J gene: TRBJ1-4
D gene: NA

CDR3 protein: CASSPVGGDEQYF
CDR3 DNA: TGTGCCAGCAGCCCAGTCGGCGGGGACGAGCAGTACTTC
V gene: TRBV7-2
clone size: NA
J gene: TRBJ2-7
D gene: NA

CDR3 protein: CASSDPRYRVGYTF
CDR3 DNA: TGTGCCAGCAGTGACCCGCGATACAGGGTTGGCTACACCTTC
V gene: TRBV2
clone size: NA
J gene: TRBJ1-2
D gene: NA

CDR3 protein: CASSVGQGKETQYF
CDR3 DNA: TGTGCCAGCAGTGTAGGACAGGGGAAAGAGACCCAGTACTTC
V gene: TRBV6-6
clone size: NA
J gene: TRBJ2-5
D gene: TRBD1

CDR3 protein: CASSLIDPGSTEAFF
CDR3 DNA: TGCGCCAGCAGCTTGATCGATCCGGGTTCCACTGAAGCTTTCTTT
V gene: TRBV5-1
clone size: NA
J gene: TRBJ1-1
D gene: NA

CDR3 protein: CATKGSTDTQYF
CDR3 DNA: TGTGCCACCAAGGGAAGCACAGATACGCAGTATTTT
V gene: TRBV24-1
clone size: NA
J gene: TRBJ2-3
D gene: NA

CDR3 protein: CASRWRTERSYGYTF
CDR3 DNA: TGTGCCAGCAGGTGGAGGACGGAACGGAGCTATGGCTACACCTTC
V gene: TRBV21-1
clone size: NA
J gene: TRBJ1-2
D gene: NA

CDR3 protein: CATSDSSGYSNQPQHF
CDR3 DNA: TGTGCCACCAGTGATTCGTCGGGTTATAGCAATCAGCCCCAGCATTTT
V gene: TRBV24-1
clone size: few
J gene: TRBJ1-5
D gene: NA

CDR3 protein: CATLGDMNTEAFF
CDR3 DNA: TGTGCCACCTTGGGGGATATGAACACTGAAGCTTTCTTT
V gene: TRBV10-3
clone size: NA
J gene: TRBJ1-1
D gene: NA

CDR3 protein: CASRAGVGRNTIYF
CDR3 DNA: TGTGCCAGCAGAGCAGGGGTCGGTAGAAACACCATATATTTT
V gene: TRBV7-9
clone size: NA
J gene: TRBJ1-3
D gene: NA

CDR3 protein: CASSSLAGGMDEQFF
CDR3 DNA: TGCGCCAGCAGCTCATTAGCGGGGGGCATGGATGAGCAGTTCTTC
V gene: TRBV5-1
clone size: NA
J gene: TRBJ2-1
D gene: TRBD2